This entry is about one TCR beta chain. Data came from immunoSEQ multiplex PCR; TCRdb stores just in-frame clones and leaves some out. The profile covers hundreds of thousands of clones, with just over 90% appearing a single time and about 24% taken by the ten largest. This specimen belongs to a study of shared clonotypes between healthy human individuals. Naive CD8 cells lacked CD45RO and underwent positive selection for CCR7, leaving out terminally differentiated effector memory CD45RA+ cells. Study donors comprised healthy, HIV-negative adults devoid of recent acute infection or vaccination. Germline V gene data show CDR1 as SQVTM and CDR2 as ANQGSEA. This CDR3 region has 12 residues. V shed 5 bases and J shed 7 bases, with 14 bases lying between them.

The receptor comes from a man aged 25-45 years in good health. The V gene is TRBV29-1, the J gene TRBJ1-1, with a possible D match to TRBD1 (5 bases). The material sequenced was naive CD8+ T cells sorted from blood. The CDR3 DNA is TGCAGCGTTATAGGGGAGTGGGGTGAAGCTTTCTTT. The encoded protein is CSVIGEWGEAFF.